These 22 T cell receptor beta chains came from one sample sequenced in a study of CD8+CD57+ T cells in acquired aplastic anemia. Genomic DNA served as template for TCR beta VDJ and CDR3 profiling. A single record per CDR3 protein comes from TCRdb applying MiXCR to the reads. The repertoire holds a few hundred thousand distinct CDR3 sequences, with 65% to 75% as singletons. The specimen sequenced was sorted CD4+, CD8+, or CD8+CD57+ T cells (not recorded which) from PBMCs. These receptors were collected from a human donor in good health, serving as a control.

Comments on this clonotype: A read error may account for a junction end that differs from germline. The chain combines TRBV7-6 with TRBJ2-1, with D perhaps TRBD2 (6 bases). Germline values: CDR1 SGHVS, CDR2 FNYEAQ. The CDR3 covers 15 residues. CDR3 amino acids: CASSLEGRNSTQHFF. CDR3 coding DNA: TGTGCCAGCAGCCTGGAGGGGCGGAATTCCACCCAGCACTTCTTC.

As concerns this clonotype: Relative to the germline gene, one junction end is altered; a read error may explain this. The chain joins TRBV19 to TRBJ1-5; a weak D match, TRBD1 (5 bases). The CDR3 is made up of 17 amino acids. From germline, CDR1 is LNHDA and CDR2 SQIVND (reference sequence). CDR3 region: CASSISSGGTGNQPQHF. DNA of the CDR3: TGTGCCAGTAGTATCTCATCGGGCGGGACCGGAAATCAGCCCCAGCATTTC.

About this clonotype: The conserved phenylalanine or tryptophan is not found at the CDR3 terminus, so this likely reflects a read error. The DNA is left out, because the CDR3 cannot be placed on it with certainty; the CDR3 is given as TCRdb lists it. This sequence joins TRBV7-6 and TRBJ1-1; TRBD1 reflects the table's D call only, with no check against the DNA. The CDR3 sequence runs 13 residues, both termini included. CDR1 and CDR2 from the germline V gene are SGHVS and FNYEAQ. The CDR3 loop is CASSLKGRTTIAT.

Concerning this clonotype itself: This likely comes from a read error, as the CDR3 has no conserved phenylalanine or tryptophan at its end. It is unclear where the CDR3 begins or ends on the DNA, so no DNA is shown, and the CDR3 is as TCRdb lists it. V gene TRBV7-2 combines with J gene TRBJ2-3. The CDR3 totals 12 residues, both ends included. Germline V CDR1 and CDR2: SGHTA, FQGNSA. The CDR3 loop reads CASSLAASTQYY.

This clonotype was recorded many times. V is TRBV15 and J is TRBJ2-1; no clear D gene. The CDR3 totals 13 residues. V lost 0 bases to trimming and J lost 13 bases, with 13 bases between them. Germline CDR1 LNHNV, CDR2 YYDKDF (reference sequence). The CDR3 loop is CATSRERVKPQFF. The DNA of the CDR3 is TGTGCCACCAGCAGAGAAAGAGTTAAGCCCCAGTTCTTC.

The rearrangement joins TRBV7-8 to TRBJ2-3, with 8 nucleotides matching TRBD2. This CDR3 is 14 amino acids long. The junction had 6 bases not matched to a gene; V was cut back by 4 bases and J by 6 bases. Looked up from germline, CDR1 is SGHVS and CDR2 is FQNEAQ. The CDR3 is CASSSAGAADTQYF. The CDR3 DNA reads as TGTGCCAGCAGCTCAGCGGGAGCAGCCGATACGCAGTATTTT.

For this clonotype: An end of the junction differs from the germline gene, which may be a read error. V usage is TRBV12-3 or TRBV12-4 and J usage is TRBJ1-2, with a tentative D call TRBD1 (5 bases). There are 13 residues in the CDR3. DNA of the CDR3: TGTGCCGGCAGCCTACAGGTTTGCTATGGCTACACCTTC. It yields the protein CAGSLQVCYGYTF.

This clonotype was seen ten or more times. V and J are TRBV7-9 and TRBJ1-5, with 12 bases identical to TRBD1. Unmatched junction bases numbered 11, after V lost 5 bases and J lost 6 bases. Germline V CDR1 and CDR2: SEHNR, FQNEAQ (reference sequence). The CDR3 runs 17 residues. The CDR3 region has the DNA TGTGCCAGCAGCCTCAATTCCGGGACAGGGGGCGGTCAGCCCCAGCATTTT. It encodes CASSLNSGTGGGQPQHF.

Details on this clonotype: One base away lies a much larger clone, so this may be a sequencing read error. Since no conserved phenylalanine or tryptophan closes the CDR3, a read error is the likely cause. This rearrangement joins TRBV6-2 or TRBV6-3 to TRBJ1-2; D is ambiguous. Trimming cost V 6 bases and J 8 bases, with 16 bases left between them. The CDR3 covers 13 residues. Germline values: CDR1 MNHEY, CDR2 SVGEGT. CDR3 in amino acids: CASRPRGSQGYTL. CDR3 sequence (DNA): TGTGCCAGCAGACCCCGAGGGTCCCAAGGCTACACCCTC.

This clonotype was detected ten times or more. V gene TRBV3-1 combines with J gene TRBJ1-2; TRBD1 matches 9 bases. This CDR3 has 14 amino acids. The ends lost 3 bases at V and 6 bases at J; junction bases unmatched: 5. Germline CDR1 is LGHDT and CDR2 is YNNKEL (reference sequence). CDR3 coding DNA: TGTGCCAGCAGCCAGGGACAGGGAGGGGATGGCTACACCTTC. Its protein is CASSQGQGGDGYTF.

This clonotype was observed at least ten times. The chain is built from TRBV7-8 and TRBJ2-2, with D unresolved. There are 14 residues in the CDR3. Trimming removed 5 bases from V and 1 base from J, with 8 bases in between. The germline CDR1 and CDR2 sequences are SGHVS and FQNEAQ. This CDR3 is CASSPTVNTGELFF. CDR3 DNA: TGTGCCAGCAGCCCGACGGTGAACACCGGGGAGCTGTTTTTT. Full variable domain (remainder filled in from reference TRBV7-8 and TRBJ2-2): GAGVSQSPRYKVAKRGQDVALRCDPISGHVSLFWYQQALGQGPEFLTYFQNEAQLDKSGLPSDRFFAERPEGSVSTLKIQRTQQEDSAVYLCASSPTVNTGELFFGEGSRLTVL.

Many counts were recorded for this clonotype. The CDR3 loop reads CASSLTGRTEAFF. The CDR3 DNA sequence: TGTGCCAGTAGTCTAACCGGGAGGACTGAAGCTTTCTTT. The chain joins TRBV19 to TRBJ1-1; D not resolved. The CDR3 covers 13 residues. Trimming cost V 5 bases and J 5 bases, with 12 bases left between them. Germline assignment: CDR1 LNHDA and CDR2 SQIVND (reference sequence).

The CDR3 loop is CASSSLDRELEQYF. CDR3 nucleotide sequence: TGCGCCAGCAGCAGCCTGGACAGGGAGCTCGAGCAGTACTTC. This sequence joins TRBV4-3 and TRBJ2-7; 8 positions match TRBD1. After removal of 5 bases from V and 6 bases from J, the junction contained 9 bases not matched to a gene. The CDR3 sequence is 14 residues long. Germline CDR1 reads LGHNA; CDR2 reads YSLEER.

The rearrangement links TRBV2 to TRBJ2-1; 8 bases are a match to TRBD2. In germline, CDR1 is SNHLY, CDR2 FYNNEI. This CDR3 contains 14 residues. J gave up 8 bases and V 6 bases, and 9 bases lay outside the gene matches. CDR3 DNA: TGTGCCAGCAGGGGACGTGCGGGGGGATATGAGCAGTTCTTC. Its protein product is CASRGRAGGYEQFF.

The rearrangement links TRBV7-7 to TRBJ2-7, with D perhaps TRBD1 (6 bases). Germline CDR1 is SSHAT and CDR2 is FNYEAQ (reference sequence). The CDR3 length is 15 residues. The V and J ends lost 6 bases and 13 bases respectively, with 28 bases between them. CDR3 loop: CASRSPGRGEAVFYF. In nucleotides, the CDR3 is TGTGCCAGCAGATCCCCCGGCAGGGGTGAAGCGGTCTTTTACTTC.

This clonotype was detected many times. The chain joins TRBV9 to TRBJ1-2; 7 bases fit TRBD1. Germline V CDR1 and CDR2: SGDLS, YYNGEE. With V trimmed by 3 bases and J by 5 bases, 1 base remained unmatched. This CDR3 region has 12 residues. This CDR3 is CASSEQGYGYTF. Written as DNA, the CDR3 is TGTGCCAGCAGCGAACAGGGGTATGGCTACACCTTC.

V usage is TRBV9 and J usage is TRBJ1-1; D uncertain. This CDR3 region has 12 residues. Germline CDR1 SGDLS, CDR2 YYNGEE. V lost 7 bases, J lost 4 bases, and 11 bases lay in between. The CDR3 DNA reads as TGTGCCAGCGGCCCCCAGTTCACTGAAGCTTTCTTT. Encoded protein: CASGPQFTEAFF.

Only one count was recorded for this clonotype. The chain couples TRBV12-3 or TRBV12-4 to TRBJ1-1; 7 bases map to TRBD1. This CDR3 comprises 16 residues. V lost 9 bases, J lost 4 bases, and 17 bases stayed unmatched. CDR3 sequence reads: CASRSDREIAGTEAFF. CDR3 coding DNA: TGTGCCAGTAGATCCGACAGGGAGATCGCCGGCACTGAAGCTTTCTTT.

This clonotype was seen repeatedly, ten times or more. The CDR3 DNA reads TGTGCCAGCAGCTCCCTACGACAGGGGAATCAGCCCCAGCATTTT. This gives the protein CASSSLRQGNQPQHF. The chain uses TRBV5-5 and TRBJ1-5; 8 bases line up with TRBD1. Per the germline V gene, CDR1 is SGHKS and CDR2 is YYEKEE (reference sequence). The CDR3 is 15 residues long. The V segment lost 3 bases and the J segment 4 bases; nucleotides outside the gene matches: 6.

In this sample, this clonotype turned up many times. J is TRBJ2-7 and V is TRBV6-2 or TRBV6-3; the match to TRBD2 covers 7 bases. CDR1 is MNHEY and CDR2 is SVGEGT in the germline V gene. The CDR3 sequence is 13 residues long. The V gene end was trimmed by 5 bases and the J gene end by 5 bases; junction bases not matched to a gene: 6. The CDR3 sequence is CASSIGLGHEQYF. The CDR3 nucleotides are TGTGCCAGCAGTATTGGACTAGGGCACGAGCAGTACTTC.

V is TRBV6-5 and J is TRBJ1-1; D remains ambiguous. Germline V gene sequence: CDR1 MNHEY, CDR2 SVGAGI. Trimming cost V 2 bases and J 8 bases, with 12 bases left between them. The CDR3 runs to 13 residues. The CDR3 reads CASSYGRVEEAFF. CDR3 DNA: TGTGCCAGCAGTTACGGACGGGTTGAAGAAGCTTTCTTT.

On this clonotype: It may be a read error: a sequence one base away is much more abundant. The CDR3 here is CAWSVIENTEAFF. The CDR3, as DNA: TGTGCCTGGAGTGTAATTGAGAACACTGAAGCTTTCTTT. This rearrangement joins TRBV5-6 to TRBJ1-1, with D unclear. The CDR3 sequence is 13 residues long. The germline CDR1 and CDR2 sequences are SGHDT and YYEEEE. The V gene lost 10 bases and the J gene lost 1 base, with 14 bases spanning the gap.